The following is a T cell receptor beta chain sequence with its context. Its antigen is unidentified. Sequencing used immunoSEQ multiplex PCR; TCRdb keeps in-frame clones, though not all of them. The sample lists 35,000 to 45,000 clones, 80% occurring once. This sample stems from a study of T cell responses to AZD1222 COVID-19 vaccine. Across the study: The analysis combined second doses at about 4 or about 12 weeks. Study-wide results and limits: Targets within unmutated variant regions were reportedly found for nearly half of spike-specific TCRs.

Between the trimmed V and J ends, which lost 3 bases and 2 bases, there was a span of 12 bases. CDR3 length equals 15 residues. Germline V CDR1 and CDR2: SGHAT, FQNNGV. The chain carries TRBV11-2 and TRBJ2-3, with D tentatively TRBD1 (6 bases). The TCR sequence derives from an adult in good health. The specimen was peripheral blood, collected on day 0 of AZD1222 vaccination. DNA for the CDR3: TGTGCCAGCAGCTTTAGGACAGATTCCACAGATACGCAGTATTTT. This gives the protein CASSFRTDSTDTQYF.